This T cell receptor beta chain derives from a study of preoperative IRX-2 immunotherapy in early breast cancer. The protocol was immunoSEQ multiplex PCR, while the TCRdb copy is restricted to in-frame clones and leaves out a portion. The repertoire includes 40,000 to 50,000 clones, around three quarters of them detected once, and roughly 1.2% sits in the top ten. Indicated treatment: preoperative locoregional IRX-2 cytokine immunotherapy. Patients received preoperative, locoregional IRX-2 cytokine immunotherapy in a phase Ib study. This specimen consisted of tumor tissue, obtained after IRX-2 immunotherapy. The TCR comes from a human donor with breast cancer.

CDR3 amino acids: CAIGRQGAGRREQYF. CDR3 nucleotides: TGTGCCATCGGCCGGCAGGGGGCAGGGCGGAGGGAGCAGTACTTC. The chain is built from TRBV6-8 and TRBJ2-7; 8 bases map to TRBD1. Losses at the gene ends were 10 bases for V and 7 bases for J; bases not matched to a gene: 18. Germline lookup yields CDR1 MNHGY and CDR2 SAAAGT. This CDR3 comprises 15 residues.